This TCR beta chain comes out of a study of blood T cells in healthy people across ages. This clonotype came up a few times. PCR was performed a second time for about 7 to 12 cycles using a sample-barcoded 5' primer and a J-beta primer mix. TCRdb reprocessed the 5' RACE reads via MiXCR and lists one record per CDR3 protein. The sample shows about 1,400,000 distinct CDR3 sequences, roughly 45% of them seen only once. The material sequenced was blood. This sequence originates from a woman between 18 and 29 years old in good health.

CDR3 sequence reads: CATSDMGLAGGPGTQYF. The CDR3 nucleotides read TGTGCCACCAGTGATATGGGACTAGCGGGGGGTCCAGGGACCCAGTACTTC. The V and J genes are TRBV24-1 and TRBJ2-5; 15 bases line up with TRBD2. V lost 3 bases, J lost 7 bases, and 8 bases stayed unmatched. This CDR3 is 17 amino acids long. Germline V gene lookup returns CDR1 KGHDR and CDR2 SFDVKD.